A selection of T cell receptor beta chains follows, all from one sample in a study of cytomegalovirus exposure and HLA in healthy donors. TCRdb's table, derived via immunoSEQ multiplex PCR, lists solely in-frame clones and lacks some. The data show approximately 160,000 clones, with 76% seen just once and less than 0.9% held by the top ten. The specimen was PBMCs. These receptor sequences come from a female donor in good health and CMV-seronegative. The CDR3 runs from the conserved cysteine through the conserved F or W.

V gene	J gene	CDR3 protein
TRBV7-9	TRBJ2-1	CASTPAGYYNEQFF
TRBV6-5	TRBJ2-5	CASSYRGRTAETQYF
TRBV10-3	TRBJ2-1	CAISEPSGVTYNEQFF
TRBV27	TRBJ1-2	CASTSDSRYSGYTF
TRBV4-3	TRBJ2-4	CASSHGAGGRGKNIQYF
TRBV7-6	TRBJ2-6	CASSLRDSGANVLTF
TRBV19	TRBJ2-3	CASSIVRPSGTDTQYF
TRBV19	TRBJ1-1	CASESGAQFTEAFF
TRBV5-1	TRBJ2-3	CASSLYGTASTDTQYF
TRBV30	TRBJ2-5	CAWSEVRGWETQYF
TRBV7-3	TRBJ2-3	CASSLGGGITLTDTQYF
TRBV30	TRBJ2-1	CAWAGGDLYNEQFF
TRBV28	TRBJ2-7	CASSTGSYEQYF
TRBV6-1	TRBJ2-4	CASSVERGADLAKNIQYF
TRBV7-9	TRBJ1-1	CASSLYGMNTEAFF
TRBV10-1	TRBJ2-3	CASSALAGGTDTQYF
TRBV4-1	TRBJ1-4	CASSQDQFFEKLFF
TRBV19	TRBJ1-2	CASSIEAGGYGYTF
TRBV27	TRBJ2-2	CASSTGTTNTGELFF
TRBV28	TRBJ2-7	CASTSGSYEQYF
TRBV28	TRBJ1-2	CASIEGYRGLTYGYTF
TRBV5-6	TRBJ1-5	CASSFQGTQPQHF
TRBV4-1	TRBJ2-1	CASSQVPGDKQFF
TRBV6-5	TRBJ1-1	CASSYRGSAEAFF
TRBV7-3	TRBJ2-6	CASSLRVGVFSGANVLTF
TRBV29-1	TRBJ2-2	CSAADRADGELFF
TRBV19	TRBJ2-1	CASSVTSGRAINEQFF
TRBV28	TRBJ2-5	CASSVGLQETQYF
TRBV29-1	TRBJ2-4	CSVEQAKNSQYF
TRBV5-1	TRBJ2-2	CASTGAASRTGELFF
TRBV19	TRBJ1-1	CASSKGQGWNTEAFF
TRBV7-2	TRBJ1-5	CASSFAENQPQHF
TRBV7-2	TRBJ2-3	CASSLAGVGGTQYF
TRBV30	TRBJ2-2	CAWSGNGVGTGELFF
TRBV4-2	TRBJ2-7	CASSQEVSSYEQYF
TRBV6-1	TRBJ1-2	CASVAANYGYTF
TRBV9	TRBJ1-3	CASSVTYSGNTIYF
TRBV6-4	TRBJ2-1	CASSWTSGSISEQFF
TRBV9	TRBJ2-1	CASSLTGANYNEQFF
TRBV2	TRBJ2-5	CASDQGALEETQYF
TRBV7-3	TRBJ1-3	CASSMTGSGNTIYF
TRBV5-1	TRBJ1-1	CASSTGQGAQGEAFF
TRBV10-3	TRBJ2-1	CAISDGAYEQFF
TRBV10-3	TRBJ1-6	CAISEYGAGSLHF
TRBV6-1	TRBJ1-2	CASSVTGGNGYTF
TRBV7-2	TRBJ2-1	CASSGKAGGDNEQFF
TRBV7-3	TRBJ2-5	CASSPRTGGAETQYF
TRBV5-6	TRBJ2-1	CASSLGRVLNEQFF
TRBV6-6	TRBJ2-3	CASGGQGSDTQYF
TRBV1	TRBJ2-5	CTSNPLNPAGRKRTQYF
TRBV4-3	TRBJ2-3	CASSHQPESDTQYF
TRBV18	TRBJ2-2	CASSPRRSPNTGELFF
TRBV25-1	TRBJ2-7	CASSDWEGYEQYF
TRBV18	TRBJ1-4	CASSPGGKGHEKLFF
TRBV5-1	TRBJ2-3	CASSRGQGSTDTQYF
TRBV4-1	TRBJ2-1	CASSIQGSGGRNYNEQFF
TRBV6-6	TRBJ2-7	CASTKGLAAYEQYF